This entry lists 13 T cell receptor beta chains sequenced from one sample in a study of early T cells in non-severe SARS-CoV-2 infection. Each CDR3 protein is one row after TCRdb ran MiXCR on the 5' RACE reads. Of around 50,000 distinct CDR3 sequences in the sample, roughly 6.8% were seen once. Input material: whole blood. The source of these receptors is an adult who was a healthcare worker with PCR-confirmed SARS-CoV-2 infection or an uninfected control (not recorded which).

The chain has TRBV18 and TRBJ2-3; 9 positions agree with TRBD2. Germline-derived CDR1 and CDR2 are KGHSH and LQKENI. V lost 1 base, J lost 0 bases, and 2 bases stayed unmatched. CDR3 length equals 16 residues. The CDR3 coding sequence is TGTGCCAGCTCACCACATGCGGGGGGGAGCACAGATACGCAGTATTTT. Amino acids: CASSPHAGGSTDTQYF.

The CDR3 DNA sequence: TGCGCCAGCAGCTTGACGGCAGGGGTTCAAGAGACCCAGTACTTC. It translates to CASSLTAGVQETQYF. The rearrangement uses TRBV5-1 and TRBJ2-5; D is possibly TRBD1 (6 bases). This CDR3 is 15 amino acids long. The germline V gene encodes CDR1 SGHRS and CDR2 YFSETQ. Trimming pared 1 base from V and 2 bases from J, leaving 12 bases between.

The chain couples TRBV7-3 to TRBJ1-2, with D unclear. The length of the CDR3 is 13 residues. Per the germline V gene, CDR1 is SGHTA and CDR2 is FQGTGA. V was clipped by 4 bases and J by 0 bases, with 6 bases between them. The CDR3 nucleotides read TGTGCCAGCAGCTCCTATTCTAACTATGGCTACACCTTC. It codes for CASSSYSNYGYTF.

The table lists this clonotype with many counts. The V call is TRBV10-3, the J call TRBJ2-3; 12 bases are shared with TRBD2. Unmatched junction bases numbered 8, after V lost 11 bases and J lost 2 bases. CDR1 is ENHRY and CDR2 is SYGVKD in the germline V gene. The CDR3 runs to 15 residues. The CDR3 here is CASQGLAGYTDTQYF. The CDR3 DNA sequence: TGTGCCTCCCAAGGACTAGCGGGGTACACAGATACGCAGTATTTT.

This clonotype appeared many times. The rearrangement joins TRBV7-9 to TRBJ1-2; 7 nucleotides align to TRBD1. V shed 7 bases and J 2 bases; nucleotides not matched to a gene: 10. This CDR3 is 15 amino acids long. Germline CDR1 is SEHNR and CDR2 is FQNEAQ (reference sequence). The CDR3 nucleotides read TGTGCCAGCACCGACATCGACAGGGACAACTATGGCTACACCTTC. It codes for CASTDIDRDNYGYTF.

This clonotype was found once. CDR3 region: CASSPARGTEAFF. The CDR3 DNA reads as TGTGCCAGCTCACCGGCCAGGGGGACTGAAGCTTTCTTT. V is TRBV18 and J is TRBJ1-1; 7 nucleotides match TRBD1. Germline CDR1 reads KGHSH; CDR2 reads LQKENI. CDR3 length: 13 amino acids. V was pared by 3 bases and J by 5 bases, with 3 bases of the junction left unmatched.

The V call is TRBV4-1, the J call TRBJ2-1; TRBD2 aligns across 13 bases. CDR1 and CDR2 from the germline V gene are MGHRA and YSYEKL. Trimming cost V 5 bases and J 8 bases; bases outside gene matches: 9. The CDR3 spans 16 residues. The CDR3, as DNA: TGCGCCAGCAGCGAGGAACTAGCGGGGGGGCGCCATGAGCAGTTCTTC. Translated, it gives CASSEELAGGRHEQFF.

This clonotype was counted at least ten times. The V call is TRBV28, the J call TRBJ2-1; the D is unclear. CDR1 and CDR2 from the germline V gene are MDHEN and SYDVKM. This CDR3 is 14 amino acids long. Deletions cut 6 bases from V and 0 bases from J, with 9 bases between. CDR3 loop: CASRTWSSYNEQFF. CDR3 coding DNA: TGTGCCAGCAGAACATGGAGCTCCTACAATGAGCAGTTCTTC.

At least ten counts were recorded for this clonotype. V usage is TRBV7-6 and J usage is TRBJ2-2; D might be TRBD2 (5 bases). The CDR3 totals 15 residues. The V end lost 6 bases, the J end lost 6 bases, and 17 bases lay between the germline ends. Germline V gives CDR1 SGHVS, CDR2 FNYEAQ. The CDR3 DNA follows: TGTGCCAGCAGGATGGAGGCAGCTCAGGCCGGGGAGCTGTTTTTT. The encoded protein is CASRMEAAQAGELFF.

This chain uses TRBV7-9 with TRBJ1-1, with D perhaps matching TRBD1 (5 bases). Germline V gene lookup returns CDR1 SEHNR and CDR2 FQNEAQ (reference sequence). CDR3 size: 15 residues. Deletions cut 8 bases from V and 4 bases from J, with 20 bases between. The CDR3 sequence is CASLESGRVGTEAFF. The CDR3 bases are TGTGCCAGCCTAGAATCGGGCAGGGTCGGCACTGAAGCTTTCTTT.

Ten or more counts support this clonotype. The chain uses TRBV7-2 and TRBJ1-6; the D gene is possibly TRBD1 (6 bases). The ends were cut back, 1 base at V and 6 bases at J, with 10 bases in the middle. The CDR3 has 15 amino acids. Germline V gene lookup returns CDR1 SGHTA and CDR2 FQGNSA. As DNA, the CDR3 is TGTGCCAGCAGCTTAGGGGGGCAGGGTAATTCACCCCTCCACTTT. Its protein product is CASSLGGQGNSPLHF.

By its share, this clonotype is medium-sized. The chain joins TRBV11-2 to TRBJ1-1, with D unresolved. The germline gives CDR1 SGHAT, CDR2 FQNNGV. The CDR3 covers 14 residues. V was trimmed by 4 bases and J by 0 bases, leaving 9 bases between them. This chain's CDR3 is CASSSGAVNTEAFF. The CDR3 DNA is TGTGCCAGCAGCTCCGGAGCGGTGAACACTGAAGCTTTCTTT.

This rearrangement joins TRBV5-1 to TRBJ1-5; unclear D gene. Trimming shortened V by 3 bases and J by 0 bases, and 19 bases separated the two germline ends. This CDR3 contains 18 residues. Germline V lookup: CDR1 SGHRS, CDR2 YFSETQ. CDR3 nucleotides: TGCGCCAGCAGCTCCGACTCGAGCGGACCTGTTAGCAATCAGCCCCAGCATTTT. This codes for CASSSDSSGPVSNQPQHF.